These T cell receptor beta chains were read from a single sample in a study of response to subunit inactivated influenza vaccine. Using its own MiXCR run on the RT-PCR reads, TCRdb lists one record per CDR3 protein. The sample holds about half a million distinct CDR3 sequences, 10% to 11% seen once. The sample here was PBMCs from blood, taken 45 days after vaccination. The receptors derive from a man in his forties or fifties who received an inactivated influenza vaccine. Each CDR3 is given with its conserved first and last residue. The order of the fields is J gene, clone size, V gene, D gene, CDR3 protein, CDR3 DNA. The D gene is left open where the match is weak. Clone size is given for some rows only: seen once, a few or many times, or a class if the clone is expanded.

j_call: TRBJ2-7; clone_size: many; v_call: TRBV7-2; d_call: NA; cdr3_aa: CASSFDPYEQYF; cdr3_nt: TGTGCCAGCAGCTTTGACCCCTACGAGCAGTACTTC
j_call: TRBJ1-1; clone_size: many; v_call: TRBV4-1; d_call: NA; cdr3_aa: CASSQGYRNTEAFF; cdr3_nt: TGCGCCAGCAGCCAAGGCTACAGAAACACTGAAGCTTTCTTT
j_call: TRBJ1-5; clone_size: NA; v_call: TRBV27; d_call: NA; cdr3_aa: CASSSYGLGRYSNQPQHF; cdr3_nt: TGTGCCAGCAGTTCCTATGGGCTGGGAAGATATAGCAATCAGCCCCAGCATTTT
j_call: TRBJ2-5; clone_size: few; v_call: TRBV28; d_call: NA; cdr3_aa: CASSFGVDGQETQYF; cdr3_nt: TGTGCCAGCAGTTTTGGGGTAGACGGACAAGAGACCCAGTACTTC
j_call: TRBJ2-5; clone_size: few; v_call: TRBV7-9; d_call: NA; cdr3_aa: CASSLGLGRLETQYF; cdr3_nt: TGTGCCAGCAGCTTAGGTCTGGGACGTTTGGAGACCCAGTACTTC
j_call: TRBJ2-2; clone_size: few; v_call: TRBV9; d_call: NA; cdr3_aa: CASSVGTLSTGELFF; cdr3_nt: TGTGCCAGCAGCGTTGGGACGCTTAGCACCGGGGAGCTGTTTTTT
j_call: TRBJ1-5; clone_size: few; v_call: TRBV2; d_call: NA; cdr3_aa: CASSAQGGGSNQPQHF; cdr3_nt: TGTGCCAGCAGTGCTCAGGGAGGAGGTAGCAATCAGCCCCAGCATTTT
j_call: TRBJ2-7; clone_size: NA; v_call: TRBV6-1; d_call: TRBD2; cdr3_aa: CASRSGGGAIEQYF; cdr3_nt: TGTGCCAGCAGGTCGGGGGGAGGGGCCATCGAGCAGTACTTC
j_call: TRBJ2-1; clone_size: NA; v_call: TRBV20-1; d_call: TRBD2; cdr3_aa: CSARTSGGHNEQFF; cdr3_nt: TGCAGTGCCCGGACTAGCGGGGGCCACAATGAGCAGTTCTTC
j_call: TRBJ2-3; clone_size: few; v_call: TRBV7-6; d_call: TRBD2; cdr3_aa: CASSPLAGSTDTQYF; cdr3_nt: TGTGCCAGCAGCCCACTAGCGGGAAGCACAGATACGCAGTATTTT
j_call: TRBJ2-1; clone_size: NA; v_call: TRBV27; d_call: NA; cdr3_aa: CASSSLPDPARFF; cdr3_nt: TGTGCCAGCAGTTCGCTTCCGGACCCGGCCCGGTTCTTC
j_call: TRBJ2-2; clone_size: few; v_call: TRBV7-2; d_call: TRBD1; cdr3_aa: CASSFHNRGLAGELFF; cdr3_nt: TGTGCCAGCAGCTTCCATAACAGGGGGTTGGCCGGGGAGCTGTTTTTT
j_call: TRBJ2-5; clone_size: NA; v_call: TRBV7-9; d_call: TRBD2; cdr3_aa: CASSPGPTSGETQYF; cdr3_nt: TGTGCCAGCAGTCCCGGCCCGACTAGCGGAGAGACCCAGTACTTC
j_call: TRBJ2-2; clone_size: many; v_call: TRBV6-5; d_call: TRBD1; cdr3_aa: CASSTKRGLDTGELFF; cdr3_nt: TGTGCCAGCAGTACTAAAAGGGGGCTGGACACCGGGGAGCTGTTTTTT
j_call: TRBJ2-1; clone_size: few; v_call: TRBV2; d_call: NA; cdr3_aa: CASSVGGGPYNEQFF; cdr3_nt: TGTGCCAGCAGTGTAGGGGGAGGTCCCTACAATGAGCAGTTCTTC
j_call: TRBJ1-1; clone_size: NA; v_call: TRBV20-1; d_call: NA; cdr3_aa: CSAKVGEMNTEAFF; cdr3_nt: TGCAGTGCTAAGGTCGGGGAGATGAACACTGAAGCTTTCTTT
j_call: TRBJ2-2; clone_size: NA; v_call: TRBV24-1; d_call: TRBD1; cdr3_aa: CATSDLSRGRNTGELFF; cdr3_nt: TGTGCCACCAGTGATTTGAGCAGGGGGAGGAACACCGGGGAGCTGTTTTTT
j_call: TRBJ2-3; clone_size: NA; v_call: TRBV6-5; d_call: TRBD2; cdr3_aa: CASSYIASGRSRNTQYF; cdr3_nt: TGTGCCAGCAGTTACATTGCCAGCGGGAGGAGCAGGAATACGCAGTATTTT
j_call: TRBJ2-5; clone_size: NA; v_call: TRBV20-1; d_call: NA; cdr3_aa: CSARVRDKETQYF; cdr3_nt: TGCAGTGCTAGAGTCAGGGACAAAGAGACCCAGTACTTC
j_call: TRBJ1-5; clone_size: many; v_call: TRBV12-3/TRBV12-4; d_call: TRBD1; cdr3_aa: CASRTGSSNQPQHF; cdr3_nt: TGTGCCAGTCGGACAGGGTCTAGCAATCAGCCCCAGCATTTT
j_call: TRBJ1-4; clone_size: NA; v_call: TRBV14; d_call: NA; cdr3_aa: CASSQARRLPNEKLFF; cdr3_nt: TGTGCCAGCAGCCAAGCCAGGAGGCTCCCTAATGAAAAACTGTTTTTT
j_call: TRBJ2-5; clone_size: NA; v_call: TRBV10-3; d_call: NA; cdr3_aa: CAISETGRQETQYF; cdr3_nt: TGTGCCATCAGTGAGACAGGGCGGCAAGAGACCCAGTACTTC
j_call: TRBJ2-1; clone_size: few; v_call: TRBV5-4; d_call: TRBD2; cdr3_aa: CASRKSGGTYNEQFF; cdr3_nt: TGTGCCAGCAGAAAAAGCGGGGGGACCTACAATGAGCAGTTCTTC
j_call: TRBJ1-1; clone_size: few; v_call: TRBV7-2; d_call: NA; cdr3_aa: CASSANTEAFF; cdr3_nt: TGTGCCAGCAGCGCGAACACTGAAGCTTTCTTT
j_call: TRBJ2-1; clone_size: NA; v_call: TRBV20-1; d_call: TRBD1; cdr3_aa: CSASRSLGTDNEQFF; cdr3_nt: TGCAGTGCTAGCCGAAGTTTGGGGACAGACAATGAGCAGTTCTTC
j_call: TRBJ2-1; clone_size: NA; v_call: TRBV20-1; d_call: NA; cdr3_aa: CSAKREAVYNEQFF; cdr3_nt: TGCAGTGCTAAAAGGGAGGCCGTCTACAATGAGCAGTTCTTC
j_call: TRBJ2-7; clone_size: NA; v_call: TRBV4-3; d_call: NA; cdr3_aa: CASSQIRASSEQYF; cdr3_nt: TGCGCCAGCAGCCAAATCCGAGCAAGCAGCGAGCAGTACTTC
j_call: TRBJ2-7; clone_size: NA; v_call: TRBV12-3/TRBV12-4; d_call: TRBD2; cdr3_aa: CASSFSGSNYEQYF; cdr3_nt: TGTGCCAGCAGTTTCAGCGGGAGTAACTACGAGCAGTACTTC
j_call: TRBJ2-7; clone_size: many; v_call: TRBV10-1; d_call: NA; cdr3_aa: CASSRDNTYEQYF; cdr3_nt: TGCGCCAGCAGTCGGGACAATACCTACGAGCAGTACTTC
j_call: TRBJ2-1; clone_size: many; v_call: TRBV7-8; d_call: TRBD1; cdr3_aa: CASSLGRTGYHEQFF; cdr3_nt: TGTGCCAGCAGCTTAGGGCGGACAGGTTACCATGAGCAGTTCTTC
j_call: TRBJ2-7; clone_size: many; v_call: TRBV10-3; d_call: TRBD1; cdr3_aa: CAISPGTGGSYEQYF; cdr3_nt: TGTGCCATCAGTCCCGGGACAGGGGGTTCCTACGAGCAGTACTTC
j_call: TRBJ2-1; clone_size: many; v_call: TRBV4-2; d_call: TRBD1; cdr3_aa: CASSQVSGTGGSREQFF; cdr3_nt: TGTGCCAGCAGCCAAGTCTCCGGGACAGGGGGCTCGAGGGAGCAGTTCTTC
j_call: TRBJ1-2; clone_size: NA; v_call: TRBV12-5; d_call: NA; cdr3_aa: CASGLRGKNGYTF; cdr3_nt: TGTGCTAGTGGTTTGAGAGGGAAAAATGGCTACACCTTC
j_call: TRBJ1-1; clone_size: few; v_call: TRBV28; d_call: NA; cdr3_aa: CASSLGLGSFF; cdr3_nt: TGTGCCAGCAGTTTGGGGCTGGGGTCTTTCTTT
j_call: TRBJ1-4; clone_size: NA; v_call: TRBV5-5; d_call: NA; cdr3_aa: CASSLPLLTNEKLFF; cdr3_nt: TGTGCCAGCAGCTTGCCGTTGCTTACTAATGAAAAACTGTTTTTT
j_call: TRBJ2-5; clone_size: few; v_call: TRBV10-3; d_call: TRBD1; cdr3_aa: CAISLNRGETQYF; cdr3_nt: TGTGCCATCAGCCTTAACAGGGGAGAGACCCAGTACTTC
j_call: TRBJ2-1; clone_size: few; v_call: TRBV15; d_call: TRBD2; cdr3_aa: CATSRDQWTSGSYNEQFF; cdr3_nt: TGTGCCACCAGCAGAGATCAATGGACTAGCGGGAGCTACAATGAGCAGTTCTTC
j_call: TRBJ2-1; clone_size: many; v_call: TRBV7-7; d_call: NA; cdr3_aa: CASSLDRANEQFF; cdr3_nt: TGTGCTAGCAGCTTAGATAGGGCTAATGAGCAGTTCTTC
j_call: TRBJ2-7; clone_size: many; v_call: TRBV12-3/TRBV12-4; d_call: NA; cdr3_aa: CASSFRGSTVYYEQYF; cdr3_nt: TGTGCCAGCAGTTTCCGGGGCTCAACGGTGTACTACGAGCAGTACTTC
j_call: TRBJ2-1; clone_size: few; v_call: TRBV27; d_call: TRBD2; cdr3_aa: CASSHGTSGGTSEQFF; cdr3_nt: TGTGCCAGCAGTCACGGGACTAGCGGGGGGACCAGTGAGCAGTTCTTC
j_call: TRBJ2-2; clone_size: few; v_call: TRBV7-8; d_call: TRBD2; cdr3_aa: CASSFLAGAQVLNTGELFF; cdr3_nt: TGTGCCAGCAGCTTTCTAGCGGGGGCCCAGGTTTTAAACACCGGGGAGCTGTTTTTT
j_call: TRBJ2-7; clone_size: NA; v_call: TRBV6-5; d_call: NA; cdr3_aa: CASSYSTAYEQYF; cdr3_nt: TGTGCCAGCAGTTACTCGACAGCCTACGAGCAGTACTTC
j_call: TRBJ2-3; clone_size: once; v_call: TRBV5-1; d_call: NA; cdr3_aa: CAGSLAYITDTQYF; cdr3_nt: TGCGCCGGCAGCTTGGCTTACATCACAGATACGCAGTATTTT
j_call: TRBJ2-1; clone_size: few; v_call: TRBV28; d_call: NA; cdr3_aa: CASSLEGPYEQFF; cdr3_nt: TGTGCCAGCAGCTTGGAGGGCCCCTATGAGCAGTTCTTC
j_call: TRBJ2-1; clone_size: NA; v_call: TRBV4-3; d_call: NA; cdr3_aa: CASSQDPTGPHGEQFF; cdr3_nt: TGCGCCAGCAGCCAAGATCCCACAGGGCCACACGGTGAGCAGTTCTTC